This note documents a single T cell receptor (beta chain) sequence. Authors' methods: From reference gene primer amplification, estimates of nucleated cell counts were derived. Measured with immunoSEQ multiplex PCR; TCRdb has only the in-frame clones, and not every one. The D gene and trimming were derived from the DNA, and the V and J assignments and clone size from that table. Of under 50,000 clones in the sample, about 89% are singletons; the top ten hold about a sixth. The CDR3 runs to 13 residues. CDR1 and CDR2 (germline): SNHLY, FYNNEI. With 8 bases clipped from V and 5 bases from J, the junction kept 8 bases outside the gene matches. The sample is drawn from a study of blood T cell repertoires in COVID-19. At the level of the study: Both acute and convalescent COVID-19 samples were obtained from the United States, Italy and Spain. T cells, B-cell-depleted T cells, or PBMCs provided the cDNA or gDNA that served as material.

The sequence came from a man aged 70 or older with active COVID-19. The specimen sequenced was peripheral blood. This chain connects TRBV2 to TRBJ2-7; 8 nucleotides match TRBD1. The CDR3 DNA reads TGTGCCAGCGGACAGGACAGGGATCACGAGCAGTACTTC. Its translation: CASGQDRDHEQYF.